The text below deals with one TCR beta chain. CD45RO-negative CD8 cells positively selected for CCR7 made up the naive population, which excluded terminally differentiated effector memory CD45RA+ cells. The data are from a study of shared clonotypes between healthy human individuals. Deep-level running was used for the assay. Using immunoSEQ multiplex PCR, the repertoire was profiled, and TCRdb retains in-frame clones only, with some absent. The sample gives about 750,000 clones, 80% to 95% of which show up once; about 25% is in the top ten. The germline V and J ends were trimmed by 2 bases and 4 bases, with 9 bases remaining between them. The CDR3 runs 14 residues. Germline CDR1 and CDR2: MNHNS and SASEGT.

The chain has TRBV6-1 and TRBJ2-1; D is ambiguous. Sequences were obtained from naive CD8+ T cells sorted from blood. The TCR comes from a man aged 25 to 40 in good health. CDR3 DNA: TGTGCCAGCAGTGAACCCCACGGATACAATGAGCAGTTCTTC. This encodes CASSEPHGYNEQFF.